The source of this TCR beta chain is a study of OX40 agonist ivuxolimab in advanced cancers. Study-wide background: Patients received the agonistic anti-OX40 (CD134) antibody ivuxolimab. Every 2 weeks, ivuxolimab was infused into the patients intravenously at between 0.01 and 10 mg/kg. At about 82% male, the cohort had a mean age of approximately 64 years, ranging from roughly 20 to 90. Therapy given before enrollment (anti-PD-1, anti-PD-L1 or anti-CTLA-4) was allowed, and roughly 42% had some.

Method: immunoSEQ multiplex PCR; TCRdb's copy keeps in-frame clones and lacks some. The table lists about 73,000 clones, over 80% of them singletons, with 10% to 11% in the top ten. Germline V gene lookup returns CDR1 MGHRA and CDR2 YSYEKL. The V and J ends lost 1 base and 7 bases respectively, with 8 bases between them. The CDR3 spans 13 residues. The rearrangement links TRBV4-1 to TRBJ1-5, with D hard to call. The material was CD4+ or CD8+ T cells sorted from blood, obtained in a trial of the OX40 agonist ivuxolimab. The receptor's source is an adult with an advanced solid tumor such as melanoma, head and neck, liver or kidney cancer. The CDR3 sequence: CASSQGLDQPQHF. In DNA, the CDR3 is TGCGCCAGCAGCCAAGGATTGGACCAGCCCCAGCATTTT.